This T cell receptor (beta chain) was captured by sequencing in a study of T cells after yellow fever vaccination. The study's findings and limits: Abundant clonotypes from the bulk population could contaminate FACS-sorted repertoires. The study found a weaker secondary response that peaked faster, day 5 versus 15.

This clonotype was detected ten times or more. Antigen unknown. The CDR3 extends over 13 amino acids. Germline values: CDR1 SQVTM, CDR2 ANQGSEA. Trimming took off 5 bases at V and 2 bases at J, with 12 bases between the two ends. TCRdb passed the 5' RACE reads through MiXCR, listing each CDR3 protein once. The sample consists of about 220,000 distinct CDR3 sequences, approximately 6.7% of them appearing once. The genes are TRBV29-1 and TRBJ1-1; no reliable D call. The specimen comprised CD4+ T cells sorted from PBMCs, sampled on the day of the yellow fever booster vaccination. The clonotype comes from a man aged 25 to 40 who received the YFV17D yellow fever vaccine. CDR3 sequence reads: CSVRLRANTEAFF. CDR3 DNA: TGCAGCGTTCGACTTCGAGCAAACACTGAAGCTTTCTTT.